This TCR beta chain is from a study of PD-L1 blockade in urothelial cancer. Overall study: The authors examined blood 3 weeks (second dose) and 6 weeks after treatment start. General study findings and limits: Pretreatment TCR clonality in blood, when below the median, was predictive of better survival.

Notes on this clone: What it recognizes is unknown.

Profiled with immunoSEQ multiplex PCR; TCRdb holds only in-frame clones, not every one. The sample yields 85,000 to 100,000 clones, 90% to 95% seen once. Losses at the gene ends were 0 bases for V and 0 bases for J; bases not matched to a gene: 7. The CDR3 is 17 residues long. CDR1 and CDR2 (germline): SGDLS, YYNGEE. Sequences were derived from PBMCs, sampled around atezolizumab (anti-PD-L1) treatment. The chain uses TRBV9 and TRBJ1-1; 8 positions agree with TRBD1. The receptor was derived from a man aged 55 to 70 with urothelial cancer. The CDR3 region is CASSVGQGAGMNTEAFF. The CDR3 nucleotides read TGTGCCAGCAGCGTAGGTCAGGGGGCAGGCATGAACACTGAAGCTTTCTTT.